Included here is one TCR beta chain sequence, with context. In the original processing: By means of reference gene primer amplification, nucleated cell counts were estimated. Generated by immunoSEQ multiplex PCR, the TCRdb table keeps only in-frame clones and is missing some. V and J calls plus clone size are reproduced from that table; the DNA served to infer D and trimming. The sample has about 280,000 clones; approximately 91% are singletons. Germline loops: CDR1 MNHEY, CDR2 SVGEGT. The trim removed 6 bases at V and 11 bases at J, leaving 9 bases unmatched. The CDR3 is 12 amino acids. This sample was included in a study of blood T cell repertoires in COVID-19. About the research overall: PBMCs, B-cell-depleted T cells, or T cells provided the cDNA or gDNA that made up the material.

Sequencing was done on a sample of peripheral blood. This clonotype was obtained from a man between 18 and 29 years old with active or convalescent COVID-19. The V gene is TRBV6-2 or TRBV6-3, the J gene TRBJ1-1; 7 nucleotides line up with TRBD1. The CDR3 loop is CASSHGTAGAFF. The CDR3, as DNA: TGTGCCAGCAGCCACGGGACAGCCGGGGCTTTCTTT.